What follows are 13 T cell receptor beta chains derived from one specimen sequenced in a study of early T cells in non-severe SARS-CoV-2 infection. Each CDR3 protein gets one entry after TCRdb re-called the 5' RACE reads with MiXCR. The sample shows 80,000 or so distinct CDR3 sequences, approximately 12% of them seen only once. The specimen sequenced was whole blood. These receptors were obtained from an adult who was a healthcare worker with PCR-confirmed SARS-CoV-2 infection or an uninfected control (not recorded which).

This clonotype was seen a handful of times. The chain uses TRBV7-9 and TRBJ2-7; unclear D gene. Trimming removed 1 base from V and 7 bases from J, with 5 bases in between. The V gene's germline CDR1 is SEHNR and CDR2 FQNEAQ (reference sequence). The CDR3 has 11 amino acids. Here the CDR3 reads CASSLVAEQYF. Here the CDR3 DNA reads TGTGCCAGCAGCTTAGTCGCGGAGCAGTACTTC.

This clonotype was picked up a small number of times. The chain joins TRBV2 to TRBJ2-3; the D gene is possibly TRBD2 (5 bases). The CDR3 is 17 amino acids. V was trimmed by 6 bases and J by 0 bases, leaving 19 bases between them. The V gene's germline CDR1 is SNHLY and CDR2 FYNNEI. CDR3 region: CASRLRASLTSTDTQYF. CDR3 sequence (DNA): TGTGCCAGCAGACTCCGGGCTAGCCTTACTAGCACAGATACGCAGTATTTT.

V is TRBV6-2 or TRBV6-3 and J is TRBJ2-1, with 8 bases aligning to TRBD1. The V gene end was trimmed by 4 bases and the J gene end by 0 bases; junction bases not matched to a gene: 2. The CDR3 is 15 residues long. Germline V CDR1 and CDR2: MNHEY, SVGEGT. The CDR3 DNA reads TGTGCCAGCAGTTTCCAGGGGGCCTCCTACAATGAGCAGTTCTTC. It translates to CASSFQGASYNEQFF.

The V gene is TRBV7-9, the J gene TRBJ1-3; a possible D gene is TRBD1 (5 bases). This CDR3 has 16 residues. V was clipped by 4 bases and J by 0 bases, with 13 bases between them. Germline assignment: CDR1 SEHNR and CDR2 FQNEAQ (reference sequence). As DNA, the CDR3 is TGTGCCAGCAGCTCTAGAGGGACCACCTCTGGAAACACCATATATTTT. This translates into CASSSRGTTSGNTIYF.

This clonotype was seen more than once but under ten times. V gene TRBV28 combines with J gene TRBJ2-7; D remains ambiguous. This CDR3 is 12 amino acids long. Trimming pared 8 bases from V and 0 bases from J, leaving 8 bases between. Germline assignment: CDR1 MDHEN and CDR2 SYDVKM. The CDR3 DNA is TGTGCCAGCGGGTACAGCTCCTACGAGCAGTACTTC. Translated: CASGYSSYEQYF.

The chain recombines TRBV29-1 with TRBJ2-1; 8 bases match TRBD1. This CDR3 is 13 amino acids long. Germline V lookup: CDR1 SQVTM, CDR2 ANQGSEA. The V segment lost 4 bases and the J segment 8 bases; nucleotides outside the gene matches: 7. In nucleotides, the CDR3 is TGCAGCGTTGTCGGACAGGGCGGGGATGAGCAGTTCTTC. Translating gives CSVVGQGGDEQFF.

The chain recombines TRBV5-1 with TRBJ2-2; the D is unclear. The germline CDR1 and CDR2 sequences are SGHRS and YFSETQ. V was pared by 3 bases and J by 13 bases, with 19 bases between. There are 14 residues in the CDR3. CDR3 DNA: TGCGCCAGCAGCTCCCTCGGCCCCCTTTTTAGGCTGTTTTTT. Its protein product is CASSSLGPLFRLFF. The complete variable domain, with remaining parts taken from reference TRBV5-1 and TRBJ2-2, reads KAGVTQTPRYLIKTRGQQVTLSCSPISGHRSVSWYQQTPGQGLQFLFEYFSETQRNKGNFPGRFSGRQFSNSRSEMNVSTLELGDSALYLCASSSLGPLFRLFFGEGSRLTVL.

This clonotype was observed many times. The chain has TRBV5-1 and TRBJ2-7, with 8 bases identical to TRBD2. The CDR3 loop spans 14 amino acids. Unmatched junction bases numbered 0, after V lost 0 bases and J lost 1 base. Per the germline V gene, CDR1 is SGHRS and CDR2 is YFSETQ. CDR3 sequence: CASSLERESYEQYF. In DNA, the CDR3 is TGCGCCAGCAGCTTGGAGCGGGAGTCCTACGAGCAGTACTTC.

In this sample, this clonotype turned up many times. CDR3 in amino acids: CASSLTTPRLQPQHF. CDR3 DNA sequence: TGTGCCAGCAGCTTAACCACCCCGAGGCTTCAGCCCCAGCATTTT. This sequence joins TRBV7-7 and TRBJ1-5; D not certain. The CDR3 contains 15 residues. Trimming pared 2 bases from V and 6 bases from J, leaving 14 bases between. Germline V gives CDR1 SSHAT, CDR2 FNYEAQ (reference sequence).

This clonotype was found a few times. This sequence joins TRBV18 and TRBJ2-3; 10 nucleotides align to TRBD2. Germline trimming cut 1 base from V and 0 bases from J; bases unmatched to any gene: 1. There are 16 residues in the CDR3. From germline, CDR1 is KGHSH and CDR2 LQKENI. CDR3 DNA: TGTGCCAGCTCACCACGGACTAGCGGTAGCACAGATACGCAGTATTTT. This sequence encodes CASSPRTSGSTDTQYF.

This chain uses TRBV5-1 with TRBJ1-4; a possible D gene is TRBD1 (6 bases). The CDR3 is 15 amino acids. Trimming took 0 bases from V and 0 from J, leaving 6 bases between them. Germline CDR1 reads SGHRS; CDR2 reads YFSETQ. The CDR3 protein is CASSLGQATNEKLFF. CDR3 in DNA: TGCGCCAGCAGCTTGGGACAGGCAACTAATGAAAAACTGTTTTTT. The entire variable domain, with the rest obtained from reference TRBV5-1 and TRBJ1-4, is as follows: KAGVTQTPRYLIKTRGQQVTLSCSPISGHRSVSWYQQTPGQGLQFLFEYFSETQRNKGNFPGRFSGRQFSNSRSEMNVSTLELGDSALYLCASSLGQATNEKLFFGSGTQLSVL.

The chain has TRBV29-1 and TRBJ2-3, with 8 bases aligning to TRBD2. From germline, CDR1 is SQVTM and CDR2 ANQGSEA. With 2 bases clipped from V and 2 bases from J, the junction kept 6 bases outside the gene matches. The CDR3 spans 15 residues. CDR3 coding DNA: TGCAGCGTTGAACGTACTAGCGGTTACACAGATACGCAGTATTTT. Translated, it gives CSVERTSGYTDTQYF.

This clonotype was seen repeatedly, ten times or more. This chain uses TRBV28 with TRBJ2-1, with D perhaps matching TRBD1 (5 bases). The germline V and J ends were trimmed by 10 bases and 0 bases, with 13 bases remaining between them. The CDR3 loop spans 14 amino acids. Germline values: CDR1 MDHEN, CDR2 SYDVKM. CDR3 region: CATQGMSSYNEQFF. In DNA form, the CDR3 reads TGTGCCACCCAGGGCATGAGCTCCTACAATGAGCAGTTCTTC.